In this sample, the clone carrying this TCR beta chain turned up many times. The sample belongs to a study of T-cell reconstitution after alpha-beta-depleted transplantation in children. A TCRbeta library incorporating unique molecular identifiers was prepared. MiXCR, run by TCRdb on the PCR reads, gives a single entry per CDR3 protein. The sample has a few hundred thousand distinct CDR3 sequences, roughly an eighth seen once; the top ten hold around 6.1%. The CDR3 runs 16 residues. With 4 bases clipped from V and 3 bases from J, the junction kept 3 bases outside the gene matches. The gene calls are TRBV12-3 or TRBV12-4 and TRBJ2-5, with 15 nucleotides matching TRBD2. The clonotype was recovered from a human donor who donated a stem cell graft to a child with combined immunodeficiency. Sequences were derived from PBMCs from the stem cell graft donor, sampled from the stem cell graft. CDR3 sequence (DNA): TGTGCCAGCAGTTCCCGGACTAGCGGGGGGGAAGAGACCCAGTACTTC. The encoded protein is CASSSRTSGGEETQYF.